This TCR beta chain is drawn from a study of control samples from healthy donors and cancer patients. Assay used: immunoSEQ multiplex PCR; TCRdb lists only in-frame clones, some missing. The sample lists about 410,000 clones; over 75% were seen once. This CDR3 has 16 amino acids. CDR1 is SGHDT and CDR2 is YYEEEE in the germline V gene. The V gene end was trimmed by 0 bases and the J gene end by 2 bases; junction bases not matched to a gene: 4. V is TRBV5-6 and J is TRBJ2-7; TRBD2 aligns across 11 bases. Source material: PBMCs. This TCR was recovered from a man in his forties with head and neck cancer. The CDR3 spells CASSLALAGGAYEQYF. Here the CDR3 DNA reads TGTGCCAGCAGCTTGGCTCTAGCGGGGGGAGCCTACGAGCAGTACTTC. Looking up the rest from reference TRBV5-6 and TRBJ2-7 gives the full variable domain: DAGVTQSPTHLIKTRGQQVTLRCSPKSGHDTVSWYQQALGQGPQFIFQYYEEEERQRGNFPDRFSGHQFPNYSSELNVNALLLGDSALYLCASSLALAGGAYEQYFGPGTRLTVT.